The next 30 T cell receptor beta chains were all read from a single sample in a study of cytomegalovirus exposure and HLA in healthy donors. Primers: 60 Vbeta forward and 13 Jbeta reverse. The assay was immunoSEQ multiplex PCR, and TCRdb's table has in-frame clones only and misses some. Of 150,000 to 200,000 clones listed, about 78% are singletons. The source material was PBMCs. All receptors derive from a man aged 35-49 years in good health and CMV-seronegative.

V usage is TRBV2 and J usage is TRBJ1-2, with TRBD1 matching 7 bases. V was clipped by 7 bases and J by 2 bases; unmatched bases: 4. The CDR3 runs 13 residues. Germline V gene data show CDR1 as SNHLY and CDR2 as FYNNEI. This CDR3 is CASKLQGNYGYTF. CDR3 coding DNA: TGTGCCAGCAAATTACAGGGGAACTATGGCTACACCTTC.

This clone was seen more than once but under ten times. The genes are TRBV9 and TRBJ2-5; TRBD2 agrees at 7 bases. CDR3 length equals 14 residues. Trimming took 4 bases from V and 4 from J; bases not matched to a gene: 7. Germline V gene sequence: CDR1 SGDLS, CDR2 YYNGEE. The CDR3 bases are TGTGCCAGCAGCTCCGGGGGGAGGGGAGAGACCCAGTACTTC. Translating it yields CASSSGGRGETQYF.

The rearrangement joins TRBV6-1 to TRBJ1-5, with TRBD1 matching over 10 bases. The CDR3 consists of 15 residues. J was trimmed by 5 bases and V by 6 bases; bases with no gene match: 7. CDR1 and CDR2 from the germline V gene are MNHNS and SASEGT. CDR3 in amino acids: CASSAPGQGYQPQHF. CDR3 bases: TGTGCCAGCAGCGCTCCGGGACAGGGGTATCAGCCCCAGCATTTT.

CDR3 coding DNA: TGCGCCAGCAGCCAAGGGACTAGCAGGAGCTCCTACAATGAGCAGTTCTTC. It encodes CASSQGTSRSSYNEQFF. This chain connects TRBV4-3 to TRBJ2-1, with 8 positions matching TRBD2. This CDR3 region has 17 residues. The germline gives CDR1 LGHNA, CDR2 YSLEER. V gave up 1 base and J gave up 0 bases; unmatched junction bases: 5.

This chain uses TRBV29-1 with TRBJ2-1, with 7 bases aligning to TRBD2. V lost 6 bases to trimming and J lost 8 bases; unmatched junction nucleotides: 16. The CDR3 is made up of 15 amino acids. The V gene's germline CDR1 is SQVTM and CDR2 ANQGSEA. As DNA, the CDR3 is TGCAGCGTGTATTTAGGAGCGGGGAACTTTGATGAGCAGTTCTTC. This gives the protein CSVYLGAGNFDEQFF.

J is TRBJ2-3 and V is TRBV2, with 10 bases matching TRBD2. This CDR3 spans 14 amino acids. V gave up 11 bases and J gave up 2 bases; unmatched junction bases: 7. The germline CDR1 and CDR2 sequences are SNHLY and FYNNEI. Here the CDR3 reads CASPGTSDTDTQYF. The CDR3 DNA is TGTGCCTCCCCCGGGACTAGCGACACAGATACGCAGTATTTT.

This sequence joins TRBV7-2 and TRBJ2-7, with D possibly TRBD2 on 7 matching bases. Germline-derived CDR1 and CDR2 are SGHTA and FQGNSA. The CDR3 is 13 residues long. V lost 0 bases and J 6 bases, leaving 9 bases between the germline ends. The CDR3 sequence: CASSLAGGLEQYF. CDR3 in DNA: TGTGCCAGCAGCTTAGCGGGGGGGCTCGAGCAGTACTTC.

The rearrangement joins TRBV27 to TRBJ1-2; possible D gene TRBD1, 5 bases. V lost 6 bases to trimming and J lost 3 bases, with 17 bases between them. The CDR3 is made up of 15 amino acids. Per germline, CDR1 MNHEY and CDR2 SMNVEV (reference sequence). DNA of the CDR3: TGTGCCAGCAGCCCCCAGGGTCCGGGGGACTATGGCTACACCTTC. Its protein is CASSPQGPGDYGYTF.

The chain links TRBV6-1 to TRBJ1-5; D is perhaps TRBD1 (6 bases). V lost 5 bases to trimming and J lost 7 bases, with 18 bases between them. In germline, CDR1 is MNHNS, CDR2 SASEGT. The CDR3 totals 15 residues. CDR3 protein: CASSPIQGPGQPQHF. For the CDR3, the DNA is TGTGCCAGCAGTCCTATACAGGGACCGGGGCAGCCCCAGCATTTT.

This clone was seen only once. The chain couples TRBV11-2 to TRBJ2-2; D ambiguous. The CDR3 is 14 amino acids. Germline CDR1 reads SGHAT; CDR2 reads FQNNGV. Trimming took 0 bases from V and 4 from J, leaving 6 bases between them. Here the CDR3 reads CASSLDDSTGELFF. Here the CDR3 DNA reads TGTGCCAGCAGCTTAGACGACTCCACCGGGGAGCTGTTTTTT.

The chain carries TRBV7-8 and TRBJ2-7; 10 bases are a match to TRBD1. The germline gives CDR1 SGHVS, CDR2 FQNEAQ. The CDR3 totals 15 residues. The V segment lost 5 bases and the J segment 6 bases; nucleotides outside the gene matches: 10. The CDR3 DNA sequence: TGTGCCAGCAGCGGGCCGGGACAGGGGTTGGGCGAGCAGTACTTC. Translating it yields CASSGPGQGLGEQYF.

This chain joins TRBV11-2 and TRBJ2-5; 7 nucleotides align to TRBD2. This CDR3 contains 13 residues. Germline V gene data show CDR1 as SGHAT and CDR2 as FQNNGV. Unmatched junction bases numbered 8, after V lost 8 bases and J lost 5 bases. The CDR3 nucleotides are TGTGCCAGCGGGGGGGGAGAGAAGGAGACCCAGTACTTC. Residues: CASGGGEKETQYF.

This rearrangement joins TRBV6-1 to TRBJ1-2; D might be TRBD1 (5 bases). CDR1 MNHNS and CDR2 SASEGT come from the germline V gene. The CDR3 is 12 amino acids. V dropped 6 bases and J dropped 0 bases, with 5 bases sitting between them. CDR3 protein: CASRTANYGYTF. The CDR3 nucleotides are TGTGCCAGCAGGACAGCTAACTATGGCTACACCTTC.

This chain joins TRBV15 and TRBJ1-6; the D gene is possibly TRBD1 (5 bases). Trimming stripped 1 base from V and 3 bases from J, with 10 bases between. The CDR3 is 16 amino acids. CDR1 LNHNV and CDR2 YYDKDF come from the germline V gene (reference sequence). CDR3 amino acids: CATSRVDRNYNSPLHF. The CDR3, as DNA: TGTGCCACCAGCAGAGTTGACAGAAACTATAATTCACCCCTCCACTTT.

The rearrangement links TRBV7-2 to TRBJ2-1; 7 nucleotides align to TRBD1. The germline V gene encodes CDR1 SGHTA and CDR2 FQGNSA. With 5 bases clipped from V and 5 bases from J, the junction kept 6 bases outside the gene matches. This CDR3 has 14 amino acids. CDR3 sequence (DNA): TGTGCCAGCAGCGATCCGGGACAGAACAATGAGCAGTTCTTC. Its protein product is CASSDPGQNNEQFF.

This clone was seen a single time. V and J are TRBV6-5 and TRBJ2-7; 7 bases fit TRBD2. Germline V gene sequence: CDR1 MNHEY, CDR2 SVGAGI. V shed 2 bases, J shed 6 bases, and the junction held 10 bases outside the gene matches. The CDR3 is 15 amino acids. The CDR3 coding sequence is TGTGCCAGCAGTTACCCTCACACTGGGGAGGGCGAGCAGTACTTC. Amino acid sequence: CASSYPHTGEGEQYF.

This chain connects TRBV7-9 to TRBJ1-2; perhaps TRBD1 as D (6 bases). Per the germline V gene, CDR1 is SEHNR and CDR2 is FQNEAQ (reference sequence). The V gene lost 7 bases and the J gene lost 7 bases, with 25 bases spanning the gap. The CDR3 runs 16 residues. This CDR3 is CASNYFSPQGGSGYTF. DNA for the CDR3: TGTGCCAGCAACTACTTTTCCCCACAGGGTGGGTCTGGCTACACCTTC.

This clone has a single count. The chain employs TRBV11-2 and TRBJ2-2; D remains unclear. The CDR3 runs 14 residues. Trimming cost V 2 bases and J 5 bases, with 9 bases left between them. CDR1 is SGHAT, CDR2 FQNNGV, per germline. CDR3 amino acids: CASSLFGRTGELFF. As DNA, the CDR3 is TGTGCCAGCAGCTTATTTGGGCGTACCGGGGAGCTGTTTTTT.

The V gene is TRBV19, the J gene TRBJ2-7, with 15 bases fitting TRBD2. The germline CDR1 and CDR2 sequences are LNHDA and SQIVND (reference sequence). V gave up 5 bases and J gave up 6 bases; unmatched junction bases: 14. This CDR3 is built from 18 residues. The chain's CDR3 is CASSPGLAGGLPSREQYF. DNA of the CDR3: TGTGCCAGTAGTCCAGGACTAGCGGGAGGGCTCCCGAGTCGCGAGCAGTACTTC.

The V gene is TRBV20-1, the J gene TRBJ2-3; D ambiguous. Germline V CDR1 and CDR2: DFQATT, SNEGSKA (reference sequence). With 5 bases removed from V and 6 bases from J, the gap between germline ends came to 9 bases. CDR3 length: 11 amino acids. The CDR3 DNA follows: TGCAGTGCTCCCATACGGGATACGCAGTATTTT. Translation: CSAPIRDTQYF.

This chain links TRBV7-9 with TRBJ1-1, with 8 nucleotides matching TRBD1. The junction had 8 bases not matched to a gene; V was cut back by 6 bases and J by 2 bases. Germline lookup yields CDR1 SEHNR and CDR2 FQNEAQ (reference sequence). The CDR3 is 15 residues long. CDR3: CASRSAQGANTEAFF. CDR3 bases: TGTGCCAGCAGGTCAGCCCAGGGGGCAAACACTGAAGCTTTCTTT.

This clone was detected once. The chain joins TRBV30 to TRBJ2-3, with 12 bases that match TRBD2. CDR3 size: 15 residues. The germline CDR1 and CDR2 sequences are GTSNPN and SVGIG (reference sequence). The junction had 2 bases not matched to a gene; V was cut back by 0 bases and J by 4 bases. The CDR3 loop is CAWSVLAGGPDTQYF. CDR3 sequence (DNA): TGTGCCTGGAGTGTACTAGCGGGAGGCCCAGATACGCAGTATTTT.

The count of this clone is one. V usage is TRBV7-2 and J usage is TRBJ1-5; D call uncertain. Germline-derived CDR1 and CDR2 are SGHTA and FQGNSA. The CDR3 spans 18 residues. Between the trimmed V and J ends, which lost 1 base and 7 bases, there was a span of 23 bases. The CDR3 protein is CASSLVASGPGLIQPQHF. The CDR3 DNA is TGTGCCAGCAGCTTAGTAGCAAGTGGGCCGGGGTTGATCCAGCCCCAGCATTTT. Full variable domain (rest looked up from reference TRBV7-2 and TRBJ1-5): GAGVSQSPSNKVTEKGKDVELRCDPISGHTALYWYRQSLGQGLEFLIYFQGNSAPDKSGLPSDRFSAERTGGSVSTLTIQRTQQEDSAVYLCASSLVASGPGLIQPQHFGDGTRLSIL.

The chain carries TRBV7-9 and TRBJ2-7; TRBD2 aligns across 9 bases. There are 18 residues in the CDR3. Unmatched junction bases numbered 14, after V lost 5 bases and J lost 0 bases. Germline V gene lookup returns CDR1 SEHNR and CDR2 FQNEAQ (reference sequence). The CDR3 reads CASSKEGSGRKNSYEQYF. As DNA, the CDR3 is TGTGCCAGCAGCAAAGAGGGTAGCGGGAGAAAGAACTCCTACGAGCAGTACTTC.

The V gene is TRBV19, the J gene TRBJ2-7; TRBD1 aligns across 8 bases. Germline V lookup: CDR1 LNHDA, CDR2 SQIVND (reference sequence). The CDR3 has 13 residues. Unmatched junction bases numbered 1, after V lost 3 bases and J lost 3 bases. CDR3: CASSITGGYEQYF. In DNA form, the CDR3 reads TGTGCCAGTAGTATCACAGGGGGCTACGAGCAGTACTTC.

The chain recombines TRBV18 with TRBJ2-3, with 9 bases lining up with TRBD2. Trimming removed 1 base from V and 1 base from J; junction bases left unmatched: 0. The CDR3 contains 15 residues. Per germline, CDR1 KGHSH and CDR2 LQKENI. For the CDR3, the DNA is TGTGCCAGCTCACCACGGACTAGCGGCACAGATACGCAGTATTTT. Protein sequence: CASSPRTSGTDTQYF.

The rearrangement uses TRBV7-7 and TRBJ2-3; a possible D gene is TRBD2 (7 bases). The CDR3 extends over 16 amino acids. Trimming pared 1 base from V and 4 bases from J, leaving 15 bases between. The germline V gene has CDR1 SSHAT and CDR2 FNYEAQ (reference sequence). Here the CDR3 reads CASSLGGGGSADTQYF. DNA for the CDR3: TGTGCCAGCAGCTTAGGGGGGGGCGGTTCGGCAGATACGCAGTATTTT.

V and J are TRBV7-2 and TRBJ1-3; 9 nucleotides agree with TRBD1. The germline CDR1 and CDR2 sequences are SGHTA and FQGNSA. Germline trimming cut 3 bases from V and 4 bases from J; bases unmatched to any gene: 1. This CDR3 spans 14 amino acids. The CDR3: CASSFGTGGNTIYF. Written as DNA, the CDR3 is TGTGCCAGCAGCTTTGGGACAGGGGGAAACACCATATATTTT.

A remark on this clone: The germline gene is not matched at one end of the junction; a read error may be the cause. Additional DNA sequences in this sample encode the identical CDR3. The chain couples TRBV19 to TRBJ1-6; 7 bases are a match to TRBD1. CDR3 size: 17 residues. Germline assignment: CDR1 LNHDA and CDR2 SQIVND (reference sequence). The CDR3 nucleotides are TGTGCCAGTAGTATAGGTCCTCGCAGGGGGAGTAATTCGCCCCTCCACTTT. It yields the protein CASSIGPRRGSNSPLHF. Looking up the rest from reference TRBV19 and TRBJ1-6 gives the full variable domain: DGGITQSPKYLFRKEGQNVTLSCEQNLNHDAMYWYRQDPGQGLRLIYYSQIVNDFQKGDIAEGYSVSREKKESFPLTVTSAQKNPTAFYLCASSIGPRRGSNSPLHFGNGTRLTVT.

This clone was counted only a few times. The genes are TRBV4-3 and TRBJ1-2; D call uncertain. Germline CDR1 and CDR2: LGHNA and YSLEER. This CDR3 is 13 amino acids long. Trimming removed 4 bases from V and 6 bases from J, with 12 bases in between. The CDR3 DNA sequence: TGCGCCAGCAGCCCTCGAGACGGAGATGGCTACACCTTC. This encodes CASSPRDGDGYTF.